This T cell receptor (beta chain) was sequenced for a study of shared clonotypes between healthy human individuals. Study background: The composition of the donors was two women and a few men aged 18 to 49.

Germline trimming cut 8 bases from V and 3 bases from J; bases unmatched to any gene: 19. Germline assignment: CDR1 MNHEY and CDR2 SMNVEV (reference sequence). The CDR3 extends over 18 amino acids. The data were produced by immunoSEQ multiplex PCR, yet TCRdb's version contains in-frame clones alone and is incomplete. This table has fewer than 3 million clones, about nine tenths appearing once. Donation came from healthy HIV-negative adults that had no recent acute infections or vaccinations. CD4+ cells were split into CD45RA+ naive and CD45RA-negative memory subsets. The chain uses TRBV27 and TRBJ2-7, with 10 nucleotides matching TRBD2. Sequenced: naive CD4+ T cells from PBMCs. Subset in this sample: CD45RA+ positively selected. The receptor's source is a man between 18 and 29 years old in good health. Some clones in this sample may be carry-over from other donors' samples. CDR3 nucleotides: TGTGCCAGCGGACCAAACCCGTCCCGTAGACTAGCGGGCTACGAGCAGTACTTC. It translates to CASGPNPSRRLAGYEQYF.